A selection of T cell receptor beta chains follows, all from one sample in a study of blood T cells in healthy people across ages. TCRdb re-analysed the 5' RACE reads in MiXCR, keeping a single row per CDR3 protein. The sample lists 710,000 or so distinct CDR3 sequences, 22% seen once, with 22% in the top ten. Sequenced input: blood. The source of these receptors is a man aged 70 or older in good health. Both conserved end residues are part of each CDR3. Each record gives: clone size, D gene, J gene, V gene, CDR3 DNA, CDR3 protein. D genes are given only for firm matches. Some rows have no size entry. The others give once, few or many, or a class for an expanded clone.

clone size: .; D gene: .; J gene: TRBJ1-2; V gene: TRBV7-2; CDR3 DNA: TGTGCCAGCAGTTCGACCCTAACGATAACTGGCTACACCTTC; CDR3 protein: CASSSTLTITGYTF
clone size: .; D gene: .; J gene: TRBJ1-2; V gene: TRBV29-1; CDR3 DNA: TGCAGCGTTGAAGACCATACAGTGGATGGCTACACCTTC; CDR3 protein: CSVEDHTVDGYTF
clone size: .; D gene: .; J gene: TRBJ1-1; V gene: TRBV20-1; CDR3 DNA: TGCAGTGCTAGACTTTCACGGAACACTGAAGCTTTCTTT; CDR3 protein: CSARLSRNTEAFF
clone size: .; D gene: TRBD1; J gene: TRBJ2-5; V gene: TRBV6-2/TRBV6-3; CDR3 DNA: TGTGCCAGCAGAGACATACAGGGGGGACAAGAGACCCAGTACTTC; CDR3 protein: CASRDIQGGQETQYF
clone size: .; D gene: TRBD2; J gene: TRBJ2-3; V gene: TRBV9; CDR3 DNA: TGTGCCAGCAGCGTAGACGGGAGGGCCTTAGATACGCAGTATTTT; CDR3 protein: CASSVDGRALDTQYF
clone size: few; D gene: .; J gene: TRBJ2-3; V gene: TRBV7-2; CDR3 DNA: TGTGCCAGCAGCTCGGACAGAAGCACAGATACGCAGTATTTT; CDR3 protein: CASSSDRSTDTQYF
clone size: .; D gene: TRBD1; J gene: TRBJ1-2; V gene: TRBV11-2; CDR3 DNA: TGTGCCAGCAGCCGTGACAGGGTTGACTATGGCTACACCTTC; CDR3 protein: CASSRDRVDYGYTF
clone size: .; D gene: .; J gene: TRBJ1-2; V gene: TRBV3-1; CDR3 DNA: TGTGCCAGCAGCCAACGAATCTTCCAGGGGTATGGCTACACCTTC; CDR3 protein: CASSQRIFQGYGYTF
clone size: .; D gene: .; J gene: TRBJ2-5; V gene: TRBV7-8; CDR3 DNA: TGTGCCAGCAGCTTAGAGTCAGGTGTAAAAGAGACCCAGTACTTC; CDR3 protein: CASSLESGVKETQYF
clone size: many; D gene: .; J gene: TRBJ2-7; V gene: TRBV18; CDR3 DNA: TGTGCCAGCTCACCGGGACTGACCTACGAGCAGTACTTC; CDR3 protein: CASSPGLTYEQYF
clone size: few; D gene: TRBD2; J gene: TRBJ2-1; V gene: TRBV20-1; CDR3 DNA: TGCAGTGCTAGAGAACTGAGCGGGGGCCCTTTTATCTACAATGAGCAGTTCTTC; CDR3 protein: CSARELSGGPFIYNEQFF
clone size: many; D gene: TRBD2; J gene: TRBJ2-1; V gene: TRBV6-5; CDR3 DNA: TGTGCCAGCAGTTCCCTGACTAGCGGGAGCGGCGATGAGCAGTTCTTC; CDR3 protein: CASSSLTSGSGDEQFF
clone size: .; D gene: .; J gene: TRBJ1-4; V gene: TRBV6-1; CDR3 DNA: TGTGCCAGCAGTGAACTAGGGTATGATGAAAAACTGTTTTTT; CDR3 protein: CASSELGYDEKLFF